The clone carrying this TCR beta chain appeared a few times. Its specificity is not known. The CDR3 spans 12 residues. Per germline, CDR1 SQVTM and CDR2 ANQGSEA. V lost 3 bases and J 7 bases, leaving 10 bases between the germline ends. This specimen belongs to a study of shared clonotypes between healthy human individuals. Recent vaccinations or acute infections were absent in the healthy HIV-negative adult donors. Genomic DNA, for the unsorted samples, came from 80 million to 100 million PBMCs. Overall study findings and caveats: Tissue TCR repertoires likely differ from these blood-only repertoires.

Sequencing used immunoSEQ multiplex PCR; TCRdb keeps in-frame clones, though not all of them. This sample has more than 400,000 clones, with around 85% found just once. This sequence originates from a middle-aged woman in good health. Some clones in this sample may be carry-over from other donors' samples. The chain combines TRBV29-1 with TRBJ2-4; no clear D. The source material was PBMCs. CDR3 in amino acids: CSVESQENIQYF. The CDR3 DNA follows: TGCAGCGTTGAGTCCCAGGAGAACATTCAGTACTTC. The full variable domain, completed using reference TRBV29-1 and TRBJ2-4, is SAVISQKPSRDICQRGTSLTIQCQVDSQVTMMFWYRQQPGQSLTLIATANQGSEATYESGFVIDKFPISRPNLTFSTLTVSNMSPEDSSIYLCSVESQENIQYFGAGTRLSVL.